This record looks at one TCR beta chain sequence and its context. Per the original methods: Cell counts per sample came from amplifying reference gene primers. Only in-frame clones appear in the TCRdb table, and some are missing; sequencing was by immunoSEQ multiplex PCR. That table furnishes V, J and clone size, whereas the DNA furnished D and trimming. In the table there are around 19,000 clones, roughly nine tenths of which are singletons. This record belongs to a study of blood T cell repertoires in COVID-19. About the research overall: The United States, Italy and Spain were the sources of the acute and convalescent COVID-19 samples. T cells, B-cell-depleted T cells, or PBMCs provided the cDNA or gDNA that served as material.

The CDR3 has 13 residues. Germline assignment: CDR1 MNHEY and CDR2 SVGEGT. V was clipped by 4 bases and J by 0 bases, with 6 bases between them. The rearrangement joins TRBV6-2 or TRBV6-3 to TRBJ1-1, with D unclear. The sequenced sample consisted of peripheral blood. The sequence came from a human donor in a cohort sampled during active COVID-19. CDR3 loop: CASSLDLNTEAFF. CDR3 nucleotide sequence: TGTGCCAGCAGTTTAGATTTGAACACTGAAGCTTTCTTT.